These T cell receptor beta chains were read from a single sample in a study of CD8+CD57+ T cells in acquired aplastic anemia. Using its own MiXCR run on the reads, TCRdb lists one record per CDR3 protein. The table lists about 190,000 distinct CDR3 sequences, 48% of them singletons. Sequencing was done on a sample of sorted CD4+, CD8+, or CD8+CD57+ T cells (not recorded which) from PBMCs. These receptors were taken from a human donor with aplastic anemia. Each CDR3 is given without its conserved first and last residue.

>TRBV5-1|TRBJ2-7
ASSAGTSAYYEQY
>TRBV6-1|TRBJ1-1
ASTQSAGTAF
>TRBV27|TRBJ2-7
ASSLVVSTREQY
>TRBV29-1|TRBJ2-2
SVMITLNTGELF
>TRBV6-5|TRBJ2-7
ARADGVRYEQY
>TRBV9|TRBJ2-5
ASNSASGRASETQY
>TRBV20-1|TRBJ2-3
SASPIAGDSTDTQY
>TRBV19|TRBJ2-1
ASRSVGREDGEQF
>TRBV7-9|TRBJ2-5
ASSLARSQETQY
>TRBV5-1|TRBJ2-1
ASSLEYSEVNEQL
>TRBV18|TRBJ2-3
ASSLVDRWQADTQY
>TRBV10-3|TRBJ2-5
AISESVSGETQY
>TRBV5-4|TRBJ2-7
ASSLGGAAYEQY
>TRBV7-9|TRBJ2-7
ASSLADSPGYEQY